The TCR beta chain described here comes from a study of control samples from healthy donors and cancer patients. TCRdb's table, derived via immunoSEQ multiplex PCR, lists solely in-frame clones and lacks some. The repertoire holds about 34,000 clones, 70% to 90% seen once, with 1.6% in the top ten. Germline CDR1 is MNHEY and CDR2 is SVGAGI. V lost 6 bases and J lost 1; bases outside the gene matches: 8. The CDR3 is made up of 15 amino acids. This TCR was sampled from a woman in her forties with lung cancer. The sequenced sample was PBMCs. The rearrangement links TRBV6-5 to TRBJ2-7; TRBD1 aligns across 8 bases. The CDR3 bases are TGTGCCAGCAGCCGGGACAGGCCCCTTTCCTACGAGCAGTACTTC. As protein: CASSRDRPLSYEQYF.